The 27 T cell receptor beta chains presented below share a single source sample, sequenced in a study of T cell responses to AZD1222 COVID-19 vaccine (dated by TCRdb to the early 2020s). The meaning of the sample's time point label: baseline before first vaccination. The library relied on the immunoSEQ multiplex PCR assay. The immuneACCESS repertoire file appears here via TCRdb, limited to in-frame rearrangements. These files lack a portion of the clones; in checked studies, under half of the deficit traces to unresolved V genes, and the cause of the others is not known. The sample table records about 160,000 clones; roughly 86% of these occur just once. The ten largest clones add up to approximately 5.7% of the sample. Sequenced material: peripheral blood, taken on day 0 of AZD1222 vaccination. The receptors were sampled from an adult in good health.

This chain connects TRBV11-2 to TRBJ2-7; D gene ambiguous. V gave up 5 bases and J gave up 3 bases, with 8 bases separating them. Germline V CDR1 and CDR2: SGHAT, FQNNGV. The CDR3 is 12 residues long. CDR3 nucleotide sequence: TGTGCCAGCAGCGGTTGGGACTACGAGCAGTACTTC. It specifies CASSGWDYEQYF.

CDR3 sequence (DNA): TGCGCCAGCAGCTTGGGATCTGGGGCTTACGAAAAACTGTTTTTT. This encodes CASSLGSGAYEKLFF. The J gene is TRBJ1-4, the V gene TRBV5-1; tentative D call: TRBD1 (5 bases). This CDR3 has 15 residues. Germline CDR1 reads SGHRS; CDR2 reads YFSETQ. With 0 bases removed from V and 8 bases from J, the gap between germline ends came to 14 bases.

This chain connects TRBV18 to TRBJ1-5; D is ambiguous. This CDR3 has 13 residues. Germline-derived CDR1 and CDR2 are KGHSH and LQKENI. Trimming removed 5 bases from V and 1 base from J, with 6 bases in between. CDR3: CASSMASNQPQHF. The CDR3 DNA reads TGTGCCAGCTCAATGGCGAGCAATCAGCCCCAGCATTTT.

The gene calls are TRBV6-4 and TRBJ1-2; D possibly corresponds to TRBD1 (5 bases). This CDR3 comprises 13 residues. V shed 2 bases and J shed 7 bases, with 11 bases lying between them. Germline CDR1 and CDR2: MRHNA and SNTAGT. The CDR3 protein is CASSDELRGGYTF. The CDR3 coding sequence is TGTGCCAGCAGTGACGAGCTAAGGGGTGGCTACACCTTC.

This chain joins TRBV28 and TRBJ2-1; 10 nucleotides agree with TRBD2. The CDR3 is 14 amino acids. From germline, CDR1 is MDHEN and CDR2 SYDVKM. The J segment lost 7 bases and the V segment lost 4 bases, leaving 4 bases of the junction unmatched. Here the CDR3 DNA reads TGTGCCAGCAGTTCTAGCGGGAGATTTAATGAGCAGTTCTTC. Protein: CASSSSGRFNEQFF.

Written as DNA, the CDR3 is TGCGCCAGCACCGTATCTAGCGGGAGTAAGATCACAGATACGCAGTATTTT. It yields the protein CASTVSSGSKITDTQYF. This chain links TRBV5-1 with TRBJ2-3; 10 bases fit TRBD2. The CDR3 consists of 17 residues. Trimming cost V 6 bases and J 2 bases; bases outside gene matches: 12. Per the germline V gene, CDR1 is SGHRS and CDR2 is YFSETQ.

CDR3 sequence: CASSPGTGPGYTF. The CDR3 region has the DNA TGTGCCAGCAGTCCCGGGACAGGGCCTGGCTACACCTTC. The rearrangement uses TRBV28 and TRBJ1-2, with 9 bases that match TRBD1. Germline assignment: CDR1 MDHEN and CDR2 SYDVKM. V shed 5 bases and J 7 bases; nucleotides not matched to a gene: 5. CDR3 length equals 13 residues.

As DNA, the CDR3 is TGTGCCAGCAGTGATCGGCAAAGTAATGAAAAACTGTTTTTT. It yields the protein CASSDRQSNEKLFF. The chain is built from TRBV2 and TRBJ1-4; D unresolved. The CDR3 length is 14 residues. Trimming left V 3 bases short and J 4 bases short, with 9 bases between. CDR1 is SNHLY, CDR2 FYNNEI, per germline.

The CDR3 DNA reads as TGTGCCAGCACCCTAAGAGGAGCAGGGGCGCTATTGAACACTGAAGCTTTCTTT. Its translation: CASTLRGAGALLNTEAFF. The chain uses TRBV4-2 and TRBJ1-1; D might be TRBD1 (6 bases). The CDR3 sequence is 18 residues long. Per the germline V gene, CDR1 is LGHNA and CDR2 is YNFKEQ. V lost 7 bases and J 0 bases, leaving 24 bases between the germline ends.

The rearrangement uses TRBV19 and TRBJ2-7; D is undetermined. Looked up from germline, CDR1 is LNHDA and CDR2 is SQIVND (reference sequence). The CDR3 extends over 13 amino acids. V was clipped by 6 bases and J by 2 bases, with 11 bases between them. The CDR3 DNA sequence: TGTGCCAGTAGCAGGACGCGCACCTACGAGCAGTACTTC. As protein: CASSRTRTYEQYF.

The chain is built from TRBV5-4 and TRBJ1-1; D may be TRBD1 (6 bases). There are 14 residues in the CDR3. Trimming took off 0 bases at V and 5 bases at J, with 11 bases between the two ends. Germline CDR1 reads SGHNT; CDR2 reads YYREEE (reference sequence). The DNA for the CDR3 is TGTGCCAGCAGCTTGGACAGGGTTCAGACTGAAGCTTTCTTT. It is translated as CASSLDRVQTEAFF.

The CDR3 protein is CASSLDPRQPQHF. In DNA form, the CDR3 reads TGTGCCAGCAGCCTGGACCCCCGTCAGCCCCAGCATTTT. The rearrangement uses TRBV7-2 and TRBJ1-5; D not resolved. This CDR3 spans 13 amino acids. Germline CDR1 reads SGHTA; CDR2 reads FQGNSA. Trimming left V 5 bases short and J 6 bases short, with 11 bases between.

The chain couples TRBV18 to TRBJ1-2, with 9 nucleotides matching TRBD1. Germline V gene sequence: CDR1 KGHSH, CDR2 LQKENI. Trimming took 6 bases from V and 6 from J; bases not matched to a gene: 11. The CDR3 is 15 residues long. The CDR3, as DNA: TGTGCCAGCTCGTCGCAACAGGGGGCTCTAAATGGCTACACCTTC. Its protein product is CASSSQQGALNGYTF.

The V gene is TRBV2, the J gene TRBJ1-2, with a weak D call TRBD1 (5 bases). CDR1 and CDR2 (germline): SNHLY, FYNNEI. This CDR3 is 11 amino acids long. Trimming took off 3 bases at V and 8 bases at J, with 7 bases between the two ends. In nucleotides, the CDR3 is TGTGCCAGCAGTGACAGGGTCGGCTACACCTTC. This gives the protein CASSDRVGYTF. Full variable domain (remainder filled in from reference TRBV2 and TRBJ1-2): EPEVTQTPSHQVTQMGQEVILRCVPISNHLYFYWYRQILGQKVEFLVSFYNNEISEKSEIFDDQFSVERPDGSNFTLKIRSTKLEDSAMYFCASSDRVGYTFGSGTRLTVV.

This sequence joins TRBV7-9 and TRBJ1-1; the D is unclear. Germline V lookup: CDR1 SEHNR, CDR2 FQNEAQ (reference sequence). V lost 5 bases, J lost 1 base, and 17 bases lay in between. CDR3 length: 16 amino acids. The CDR3 is CASSPYWQKKNTEAFF. The CDR3 coding sequence is TGTGCCAGCAGCCCCTACTGGCAGAAAAAGAACACTGAAGCTTTCTTT.

This chain connects TRBV28 to TRBJ1-5; TRBD1 might be the D (6 bases). V lost 2 bases and J 4 bases, leaving 15 bases between the germline ends. The CDR3 has 16 amino acids. CDR1 is MDHEN, CDR2 SYDVKM, per germline. This chain's CDR3 is CASSLDGGRGNQPQHF. In nucleotides, the CDR3 is TGTGCCAGCAGTTTAGATGGGGGGCGAGGGAATCAGCCCCAGCATTTT.

This clone was seen only once. The chain is built from TRBV6-5 and TRBJ2-2, with D perhaps matching TRBD1 or TRBD2 (5 bases each). This CDR3 is 12 amino acids long. The ends were cut back, 2 bases at V and 7 bases at J, with 5 bases in the middle. The germline V gene has CDR1 MNHEY and CDR2 SVGAGI. The CDR3 region is CASSYGGGELFF. The CDR3 nucleotides are TGTGCCAGCAGTTACGGGGGCGGGGAGCTGTTTTTT.

The chain is built from TRBV30 and TRBJ2-7; D may be TRBD2 (6 bases). The CDR3 is made up of 16 amino acids. Trimming removed 2 bases at V and 0 bases at J, with 17 bases between. Germline V lookup: CDR1 GTSNPN, CDR2 SVGIG (reference sequence). The CDR3 region has the DNA TGTGCCTGGAGTCGCAGGGAGGCCGGCACCTCCTACGAGCAGTACTTC. Translated: CAWSRREAGTSYEQYF.

V and J are TRBV28 and TRBJ2-7; TRBD2 aligns across 11 bases. V lost 2 bases and J lost 4; bases outside the gene matches: 13. The CDR3 is made up of 18 amino acids. Per germline, CDR1 MDHEN and CDR2 SYDVKM. The CDR3 is CASSLELAGGRGRYEQYF. The CDR3 DNA reads TGTGCCAGCAGTTTAGAGCTAGCGGGAGGAAGGGGAAGGTACGAGCAGTACTTC.

The genes are TRBV7-8 and TRBJ1-5, with D unclear. This CDR3 spans 16 amino acids. Per the germline V gene, CDR1 is SGHVS and CDR2 is FQNEAQ. V dropped 1 base and J dropped 0 bases, with 10 bases sitting between them. CDR3 amino acids: CASSLVGVYSNQPQHF. The CDR3 DNA is TGTGCCAGCAGCTTAGTGGGAGTGTATAGCAATCAGCCCCAGCATTTT.

CDR3 DNA sequence: TGTGCCAGCAGCCATGGGACAGCCCAAGAGACCCAGTACTTC. Encoded protein: CASSHGTAQETQYF. V gene TRBV7-3 combines with J gene TRBJ2-5; 7 nucleotides align to TRBD1. Germline assignment: CDR1 SGHTA and CDR2 FQGTGA. Unmatched junction bases numbered 4, after V lost 5 bases and J lost 1 base. The CDR3 length is 14 residues.

The rearrangement joins TRBV11-1 to TRBJ2-7, with 11 nucleotides matching TRBD2. The germline V gene has CDR1 SGHAT and CDR2 FQDESV (reference sequence). V trimming: 4 bases; J trimming: 1 base; junction bases outside the gene matches: 6. The CDR3 runs 16 residues. The CDR3 loop is CASSSNSGRASYEQYF. For the CDR3, the DNA is TGTGCCAGCAGCTCAAATAGCGGGAGGGCGTCCTACGAGCAGTACTTC.

The chain carries TRBV7-2 and TRBJ1-4, with D possibly matching TRBD1 (6 bases). The V end lost 0 bases, the J end lost 7 bases, and 12 bases lay between the germline ends. This CDR3 is built from 15 residues. Germline CDR1 is SGHTA and CDR2 is FQGNSA. The CDR3 DNA follows: TGTGCCAGCAGCTTAGCGGCCAGGGGTGGTGAAAAACTGTTTTTT. Translating it yields CASSLAARGGEKLFF.

V is TRBV5-4 and J is TRBJ1-1; D remains unclear. Trimming stripped 5 bases from V and 0 bases from J, with 8 bases between. The CDR3 contains 13 residues. The germline V gene has CDR1 SGHNT and CDR2 YYREEE (reference sequence). The CDR3 DNA reads as TGTGCCAGCAGAAGGGAAATGAACACTGAAGCTTTCTTT. Protein product: CASRREMNTEAFF.

The chain carries TRBV18 and TRBJ1-5, with D unresolved. V dropped 5 bases and J dropped 0 bases, with 20 bases sitting between them. The CDR3 sequence is 18 residues long. The germline V gene encodes CDR1 KGHSH and CDR2 LQKENI. CDR3 sequence reads: CASSSGQNVGLSNQPQHF. In nucleotides, the CDR3 is TGTGCCAGCTCATCCGGCCAGAATGTTGGACTTAGCAATCAGCCCCAGCATTTT.

The chain carries TRBV27 and TRBJ1-2, with TRBD1 as a possible D gene (5 bases). CDR1 is MNHEY, CDR2 SMNVEV, per germline (reference sequence). This CDR3 contains 14 residues. V shed 2 bases and J shed 6 bases, with 13 bases lying between them. The CDR3: CASSLNPGSNGYTF. In nucleotides, the CDR3 is TGTGCCAGCAGTTTAAACCCAGGGTCCAATGGCTACACCTTC.

This clone was counted a single time. For the CDR3, the DNA is TGTGCCAGCAGCCCGGACGTCTCTAGGGGCACCGGGGAGCTGTTTTTT. This translates into CASSPDVSRGTGELFF. The rearrangement joins TRBV6-2 or TRBV6-3 to TRBJ2-2; TRBD1 is a possible D gene (5 bases). Trimming took off 6 bases at V and 4 bases at J, with 18 bases between the two ends. Germline assignment: CDR1 MNHEY and CDR2 SVGEGT. This CDR3 is built from 16 residues.